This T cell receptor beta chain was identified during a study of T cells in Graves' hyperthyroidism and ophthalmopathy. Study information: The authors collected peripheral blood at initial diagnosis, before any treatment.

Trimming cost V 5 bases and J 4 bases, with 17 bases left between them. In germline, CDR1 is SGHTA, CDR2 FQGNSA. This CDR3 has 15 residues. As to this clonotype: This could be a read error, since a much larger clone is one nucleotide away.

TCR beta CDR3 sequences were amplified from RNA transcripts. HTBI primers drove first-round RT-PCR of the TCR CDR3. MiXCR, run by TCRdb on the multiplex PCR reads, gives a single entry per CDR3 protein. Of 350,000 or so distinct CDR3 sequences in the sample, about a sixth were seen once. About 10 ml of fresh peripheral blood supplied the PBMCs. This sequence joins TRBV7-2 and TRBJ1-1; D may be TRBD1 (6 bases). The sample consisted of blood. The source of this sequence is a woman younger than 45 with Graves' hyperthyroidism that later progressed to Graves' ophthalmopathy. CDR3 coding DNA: TGTGCCAGCAGCCCCCATACAGGGATTAGCACTGAAGCTTTCTTT. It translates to CASSPHTGISTEAFF.